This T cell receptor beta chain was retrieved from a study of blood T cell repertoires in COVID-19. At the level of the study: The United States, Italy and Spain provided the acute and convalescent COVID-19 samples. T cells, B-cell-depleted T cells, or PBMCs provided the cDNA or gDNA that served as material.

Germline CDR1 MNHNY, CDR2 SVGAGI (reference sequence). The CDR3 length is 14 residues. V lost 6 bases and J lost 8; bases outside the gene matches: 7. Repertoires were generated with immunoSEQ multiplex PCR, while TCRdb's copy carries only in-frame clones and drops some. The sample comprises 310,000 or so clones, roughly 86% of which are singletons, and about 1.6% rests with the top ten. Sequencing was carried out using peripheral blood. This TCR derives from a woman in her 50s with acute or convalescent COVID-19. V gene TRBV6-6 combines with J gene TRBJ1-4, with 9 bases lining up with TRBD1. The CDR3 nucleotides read TGTGCCAGCAGCTCGACAGGGGGGGGCGAAAAACTGTTTTTT. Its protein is CASSSTGGGEKLFF.